The 16 T cell receptor beta chains given below trace back to one sample, sequenced in a study of post-analysis software for immune sequencing data. Study-wide results and limits: Patients had higher frequencies than controls of five TRBV segments, including TRBV5-6, TRBV5-1 and TRBV20-1.

No antigen has been assigned to these receptors. The TCR beta cDNA libraries carried unique molecular identifiers. One entry per CDR3 protein results from TCRdb running MiXCR on the PCR reads. The data show approximately 770,000 distinct CDR3 sequences, about 43% seen once. The sequenced sample was blood. The receptors were gathered from a girl between 10 and 17 years old with multiple sclerosis.

This clonotype was seen only a few times. The CDR3 is CASSLTIRTRNNIQYF. The CDR3 bases are TGCGCCAGCAGCCTCACAATTCGGACTAGGAATAACATTCAGTACTTC. V gene TRBV4-3 combines with J gene TRBJ2-4, with 7 bases that match TRBD2. Trimming at V came to 4 bases and at J to 7 bases, leaving 13 bases not matched to a gene. Germline V gene data show CDR1 as LGHNA and CDR2 as YSLEER. The CDR3 is 16 amino acids.

CDR3 bases: TGCAGTGCCCAGGGGGCGAACTATGGCTACACCTTC. Translation gives CSAQGANYGYTF. The genes are TRBV20-1 and TRBJ1-2; 8 bases fit TRBD1. The CDR3 spans 12 residues. Germline V gene sequence: CDR1 DFQATT, CDR2 SNEGSKA (reference sequence). With 6 bases clipped from V and 2 bases from J, the junction kept 2 bases outside the gene matches.

The chain has TRBV9 and TRBJ2-5, with D possibly being TRBD2 (5 bases). Looked up from germline, CDR1 is SGDLS and CDR2 is YYNGEE. The CDR3 covers 14 residues. Trimming shortened V by 4 bases and J by 1 base, and 11 bases separated the two germline ends. Here the CDR3 DNA reads TGTGCCAGCAGCCCCCCGGGGATCCAAGAGACCCAGTACTTC. It yields the protein CASSPPGIQETQYF.

This rearrangement joins TRBV29-1 to TRBJ1-5; tentative D call: TRBD1 (5 bases). The germline CDR1 and CDR2 sequences are SQVTM and ANQGSEA. The V gene lost 3 bases and the J gene lost 9 bases, with 12 bases spanning the gap. The CDR3 has 12 residues. CDR3 in DNA: TGCAGCGTTGAGGGGCCCGGAGGGCCCCAGCATTTT. The encoded protein is CSVEGPGGPQHF.

The chain is built from TRBV6-1 and TRBJ2-4, with a tentative D call TRBD2 (6 bases). The better agreement between TRBJ2-7 and the DNA end casts doubt on the J call. This CDR3 is 14 amino acids long. Germline lookup yields CDR1 MNHNS and CDR2 SASEGT. CDR3 protein: CASRTGAPFYEQYF. The CDR3 bases are TGTGCCAGCAGGACGGGAGCCCCCTTCTACGAGCAGTACTTC.

V usage is TRBV5-1 and J usage is TRBJ2-7; 7 nucleotides line up with TRBD1. CDR3 size: 14 residues. The trim removed 5 bases at V and 2 bases at J, leaving 7 bases unmatched. CDR1 is SGHRS, CDR2 YFSETQ, per germline. Here the CDR3 reads CASREPGQAYEQYF. DNA of the CDR3: TGCGCCAGCAGGGAACCCGGACAGGCCTACGAGCAGTACTTC.

The chain uses TRBV10-3 and TRBJ2-3, with D maybe TRBD2 (6 bases). V lost 6 bases and J lost 4, with 23 bases in between. This CDR3 is built from 17 residues. Germline-derived CDR1 and CDR2 are ENHRY and SYGVKD. Here the CDR3 DNA reads TGTGCCATCAGCCCCACCCTTAGCAGGAGGGCGGCAGATACGCAGTATTTT. This encodes CAISPTLSRRAADTQYF.

The table lists this clonotype with a few counts. J is TRBJ2-3 and V is TRBV12-3 or TRBV12-4; the D is unclear. The length of the CDR3 is 13 residues. V dropped 3 bases and J dropped 5 bases, with 9 bases sitting between them. The CDR3 sequence: CASSFYLGDTQYF. CDR3 sequence (DNA): TGTGCCAGCAGTTTCTACCTAGGAGATACGCAGTATTTT.

CDR3 sequence: CASSPTSGKTNEQYF. DNA for the CDR3: TGTGCCAGCAGTCCCACTAGCGGGAAGACCAACGAGCAGTACTTC. The J gene is TRBJ2-7, the V gene TRBV12-3 or TRBV12-4; 10 bases align to TRBD2. The J segment lost 5 bases and the V segment lost 5 bases, leaving 9 bases of the junction unmatched. The CDR3 contains 15 residues.

The rearrangement uses TRBV4-3 and TRBJ1-1; D gene uncertain. The CDR3 spans 14 residues. Germline assignment: CDR1 LGHNA and CDR2 YSLEER. With 6 bases removed from V and 1 base from J, the gap between germline ends came to 12 bases. CDR3 loop: CASSPRTGNTEAFF. The CDR3 bases are TGCGCCAGCAGTCCGAGGACTGGGAACACTGAAGCTTTCTTT.

The chain recombines TRBV20-1 with TRBJ2-7; 9 bases are a match to TRBD2. Germline-derived CDR1 and CDR2 are DFQATT and SNEGSKA (reference sequence). The CDR3 is made up of 14 amino acids. V lost 6 bases to trimming and J lost 3 bases; unmatched junction nucleotides: 9. The CDR3: CSASGTSTLYEQYF. The CDR3 region has the DNA TGCAGTGCCTCCGGGACTAGCACCCTCTACGAGCAGTACTTC.

V and J are TRBV11-3 and TRBJ2-5, with 9 positions matching TRBD2. TRBJ2-7 matches the DNA end more closely, so the J call is doubtful. The CDR3 has 14 residues. Germline CDR1 is SGHNT and CDR2 is YENEEA. CDR3: CASSLLAGSHEQYF. CDR3 nucleotide sequence: TGTGCCAGCAGCTTACTAGCGGGAAGCCACGAGCAGTACTTC.

The chain recombines TRBV2 with TRBJ1-2; 8 bases map to TRBD1. CDR3 length: 15 residues. Germline V gene lookup returns CDR1 SNHLY and CDR2 FYNNEI. V gave up 2 bases and J gave up 9 bases; unmatched junction bases: 11. CDR3: CASSEWGTGPGRYTF. The DNA for the CDR3 is TGTGCCAGCAGTGAATGGGGGACAGGCCCCGGGCGCTACACCTTC.

This rearrangement joins TRBV2 to TRBJ2-7; D unresolved. Trimming stripped 4 bases from V and 6 bases from J, with 7 bases between. CDR1 and CDR2 (germline): SNHLY, FYNNEI. This CDR3 contains 11 residues. DNA of the CDR3: TGTGCCAGCAGTGGCCCTTCCGAGCAGTACTTC. Its protein is CASSGPSEQYF.

V is TRBV29-1 and J is TRBJ1-2; D gene ambiguous. This CDR3 region has 11 residues. Per germline, CDR1 SQVTM and CDR2 ANQGSEA. Trimming took 6 bases from V and 4 from J, leaving 9 bases between them. The CDR3 DNA reads as TGCAGCGTACGAGAGCCCTATGGCTACACCTTC. Amino acid sequence: CSVREPYGYTF.

This chain connects TRBV9 to TRBJ2-4; 10 bases are a match to TRBD2. From germline, CDR1 is SGDLS and CDR2 YYNGEE. After removal of 0 bases from V and 3 bases from J, the junction contained 0 bases not matched to a gene. CDR3 length: 15 amino acids. CDR3 nucleotide sequence: TGTGCCAGCAGCGTAGCTAGCGGGGGCAAAAACATTCAGTACTTC. Amino acid sequence: CASSVASGGKNIQYF. Complete variable domain (other parts from reference TRBV9 and TRBJ2-4): DSGVTQTPKHLITATGQRVTLRCSPRSGDLSVYWYQQSLDQGLQFLIQYYNGEERAKGNILERFSAQQFPDLHSELNLSSLELGDSALYFCASSVASGGKNIQYFGAGTRLSVL.